The 18 T cell receptor beta chains presented below share a single source sample, sequenced in a study of blood T cell repertoires in COVID-19. The protocol was immunoSEQ multiplex PCR, while the TCRdb copy is restricted to in-frame clones and leaves out a portion. The top ten hold approximately 1.8% of the sample, which has roughly 500,000 clones, more than 75% seen once. The sample comprised PBMCs or T cells enriched from blood (not recorded which). Receptors originate from a woman aged 40 to 55 who had recovered from COVID-19.

The gene calls are TRBV19 and TRBJ2-1; D not resolved. The CDR3 is 15 amino acids. The V end lost 6 bases, the J end lost 2 bases, and 14 bases lay between the germline ends. CDR1 and CDR2 from the germline V gene are LNHDA and SQIVND (reference sequence). CDR3: CASRVSQQTYNEQFF. CDR3 bases: TGTGCCAGTAGGGTCTCCCAACAAACCTACAATGAGCAGTTCTTC.

The chain employs TRBV16 and TRBJ1-6; the match to TRBD1 covers 8 bases. Germline V CDR1 and CDR2: KGHSY, FQNENV. This CDR3 contains 13 residues. Germline trimming cut 6 bases from V and 11 bases from J; bases unmatched to any gene: 6. CDR3: CASRTRGLPPLHF. The DNA of the CDR3 is TGTGCCAGCAGGACCAGGGGGCTCCCACCCCTCCACTTT.

This chain joins TRBV7-2 and TRBJ2-1; TRBD2 agrees at 7 bases. The CDR3 is 14 residues long. Germline lookup yields CDR1 SGHTA and CDR2 FQGNSA. The V gene end was trimmed by 8 bases and the J gene end by 5 bases; junction bases not matched to a gene: 9. The CDR3 sequence is CASSSGNTNNEQFF. The CDR3 nucleotides are TGTGCCAGCTCTAGCGGAAATACAAACAATGAGCAGTTCTTC.

The chain has TRBV19 and TRBJ2-7, with D possibly being TRBD1 (6 bases). Germline CDR1 LNHDA, CDR2 SQIVND (reference sequence). Trimming cost V 3 bases and J 2 bases, with 14 bases left between them. The CDR3 is made up of 15 amino acids. The CDR3, as DNA: TGTGCCAGTAGTATTGTCGCAGGGGACCCCTACGAGCAGTACTTC. Translating it yields CASSIVAGDPYEQYF.

In nucleotides, the CDR3 is TGTGCCAGCAGCTTACGTTGGAGTGTAGCGGGAGCCCGGGGTGAGCAGTTCTTC. Encoded protein: CASSLRWSVAGARGEQFF. The chain couples TRBV11-2 to TRBJ2-1; 9 bases agree with TRBD2. Germline V gives CDR1 SGHAT, CDR2 FQNNGV. With 2 bases clipped from V and 9 bases from J, the junction kept 17 bases outside the gene matches. There are 18 residues in the CDR3.

This clone appeared a single time. The V call is TRBV7-2, the J call TRBJ1-2; the D gene is possibly TRBD1 (5 bases). The germline gives CDR1 SGHTA, CDR2 FQGNSA. The CDR3 has 13 amino acids. Trimming left V 3 bases short and J 8 bases short, with 13 bases between. The CDR3 sequence: CASSFQGSVGYTF. The CDR3, as DNA: TGTGCCAGCAGCTTTCAGGGTTCGGTCGGCTACACCTTC.

This rearrangement joins TRBV7-2 to TRBJ1-1; D possibly corresponds to TRBD1 (5 bases). V was shortened by 4 bases and J by 5 bases, with 11 bases between the two germline ends. Germline loops: CDR1 SGHTA, CDR2 FQGNSA. The CDR3 totals 13 residues. CDR3: CASSSGGKTEAFF. CDR3 coding DNA: TGTGCCAGCAGCTCCGGGGGGAAGACTGAAGCTTTCTTT.

The chain links TRBV6-5 to TRBJ2-7; tentative D call: TRBD1 (5 bases). V lost 6 bases to trimming and J lost 2 bases, with 14 bases between them. The CDR3 loop spans 14 amino acids. The V gene's germline CDR1 is MNHEY and CDR2 SVGAGI. DNA for the CDR3: TGTGCCAGCAGAAGGATTCAGGGAACCTACGAGCAGTACTTC. Translating it yields CASRRIQGTYEQYF.

The chain has TRBV3-1 (or the pseudogene TRBV3-2) and TRBJ1-5, with 7 bases that match TRBD1. J lost 7 bases, V lost 1 base, and 1 base had no gene match. The germline CDR1 and CDR2 sequences are LGHDT and YNNKEL (reference sequence). The CDR3 runs to 13 residues. This chain's CDR3 is CASSQVQGQPQHF. In nucleotides, the CDR3 is TGTGCCAGCAGCCAAGTACAGGGGCAGCCCCAGCATTTT.

This CDR3 reads CAWRASSQGQYF. As DNA, the CDR3 is TGTGCCTGGAGAGCTTCTTCCCAGGGTCAGTACTTC. The chain links TRBV30 to TRBJ2-5; possibly TRBD1 for D (5 bases). CDR1 is GTSNPN, CDR2 SVGIG, per germline (reference sequence). The CDR3 sequence is 12 residues long. Between the trimmed V and J ends, which lost 3 bases and 11 bases, there was a span of 16 bases.

This chain uses TRBV2 with TRBJ1-2; 8 bases line up with TRBD1. With V trimmed by 6 bases and J by 9 bases, 12 bases remained unmatched. The CDR3 consists of 14 residues. The germline V gene encodes CDR1 SNHLY and CDR2 FYNNEI. The CDR3 bases are TGTGCCAGCAGCCCCGACAGGGGAATATTCAGCTACACCTTC. Translation: CASSPDRGIFSYTF.

The genes are TRBV9 and TRBJ1-4, with D hard to call. The CDR3 runs to 15 residues. Germline V gene data show CDR1 as SGDLS and CDR2 as YYNGEE. Trimming cost V 5 bases and J 4 bases, with 15 bases left between them. The CDR3 loop is CASSPFSGVNEKLFF. CDR3 in DNA: TGTGCCAGCAGTCCATTCTCGGGTGTTAATGAAAAACTGTTTTTT.

This clone was seen only once. The rearrangement links TRBV18 to TRBJ2-3; 10 bases map to TRBD1. Germline loops: CDR1 KGHSH, CDR2 LQKENI. This CDR3 is built from 15 residues. The junction had 8 bases not matched to a gene; V was cut back by 6 bases and J by 5 bases. The CDR3 spells CASSSGTGDGDTQYF. CDR3 nucleotide sequence: TGTGCCAGCTCTTCCGGGACAGGGGACGGAGATACGCAGTATTTT.

This rearrangement joins TRBV9 to TRBJ1-1; 10 bases match TRBD1. Unmatched junction bases numbered 4, after V lost 0 bases and J lost 2 bases. Germline assignment: CDR1 SGDLS and CDR2 YYNGEE. CDR3 size: 16 residues. CDR3 region: CASSVGGQGSNTEAFF. The CDR3 DNA follows: TGTGCCAGCAGCGTAGGGGGACAGGGGAGTAACACTGAAGCTTTCTTT.

This clone was found once. This chain uses TRBV7-8 with TRBJ2-7; D possibly corresponds to TRBD2 (5 bases). The CDR3 covers 15 residues. The V gene lost 5 bases and the J gene lost 6 bases, with 20 bases spanning the gap. Germline V gives CDR1 SGHVS, CDR2 FQNEAQ. The CDR3 sequence is CASSLRTVRPSEQYF. The CDR3 DNA is TGTGCCAGCAGCCTAAGGACTGTAAGACCTTCCGAGCAGTACTTC.

This chain uses TRBV19 with TRBJ1-1, with D maybe TRBD1 (6 bases). Germline V gene lookup returns CDR1 LNHDA and CDR2 SQIVND (reference sequence). Trimming removed 0 bases from V and 1 base from J, with 6 bases in between. The CDR3 consists of 14 residues. CDR3 sequence: CASSIEDRNTEAFF. CDR3 coding DNA: TGTGCCAGTAGTATAGAGGACAGGAACACTGAAGCTTTCTTT.

The chain joins TRBV6-5 to TRBJ2-4; 10 positions match TRBD1. V shed 6 bases, J shed 9 bases, and the junction held 8 bases outside the gene matches. The germline V gene has CDR1 MNHEY and CDR2 SVGAGI. The CDR3 consists of 14 residues. CDR3 amino acids: CASSRDRGGVIQYF. The CDR3 DNA sequence: TGTGCCAGCAGCAGGGACAGGGGAGGGGTCATTCAGTACTTC.

The rearrangement joins TRBV7-9 to TRBJ1-4, with D possibly being TRBD1 (6 bases). The V and J ends lost 5 bases and 4 bases respectively, with 11 bases between them. CDR1 and CDR2 (germline): SEHNR, FQNEAQ (reference sequence). The CDR3 extends over 14 amino acids. The CDR3 sequence is CASSPGQRNEKLFF. The CDR3 region has the DNA TGTGCCAGCAGCCCCGGACAGCGTAATGAAAAACTGTTTTTT.